This TCR beta chain is drawn from a study of blood T cell repertoires in COVID-19. V lost 0 bases, J lost 2 bases, and 14 bases lay in between. CDR1 SGHRS and CDR2 YFSETQ come from the germline V gene. There are 16 residues in the CDR3. TCRdb keeps only in-frame clones here, not all; method: immunoSEQ multiplex PCR. Found here are tens of thousands of clones, approximately 88% of them singletons; the top ten hold approximately 4%. This chain connects TRBV5-1 to TRBJ1-1, with D hard to call. The receptor comes from a human donor in a cohort sampled during active COVID-19. The sequencing sample was made of peripheral blood. The CDR3 sequence: CASSLVPGGTNTEAFF. In DNA form, the CDR3 reads TGCGCCAGCAGCTTGGTTCCGGGTGGCACAAACACTGAAGCTTTCTTT.